This T cell receptor (beta chain) was captured in a study of blood T cell repertoires in COVID-19. Looking at the study overall: Samples taken during acute and convalescent COVID-19 were collected in the United States, Italy and Spain. T cells, B-cell-depleted T cells, or PBMCs provided the cDNA or gDNA that served as material.

CDR1 is MNHEY, CDR2 SVGAGI, per germline. Trimming cost V 5 bases and J 8 bases, with 18 bases left between them. CDR3 size: 15 residues. Original methodology: It was from reference gene primer amplification that nucleated cell counts were estimated. Sequenced by immunoSEQ multiplex PCR; TCRdb stores in-frame clones only, minus some. The D gene and trimming were derived from the DNA, and the V and J assignments and clone size from that table. The sample yields 40,000 or so clones, approximately 85% seen once. This chain joins TRBV6-5 and TRBJ1-4; D may be TRBD1 (5 bases). This sequence was found in a man aged 55 to 70 with acute or convalescent COVID-19. The specimen was peripheral blood. The CDR3 sequence: CASSNAGGVLEKLFF. As DNA, the CDR3 is TGTGCCAGCAGTAATGCCGGGGGGGTTTTGGAAAAACTGTTTTTT.